The TCR beta chain under discussion was sequenced for a study of type 1 regulatory T cells. Study context: This in vitro CD4 product, T-allo10, is enriched for Tr1 cells and alloantigen-specific.

TCRdb reprocessed the reads with MiXCR, giving one entry per CDR3 protein. The data contain some 20,000 distinct CDR3 sequences, around half of them singletons. Comment on this clonotype: What it binds is unknown.

The V end lost 5 bases, the J end lost 2 bases, and 13 bases lay between the germline ends. In germline, CDR1 is LGHNT, CDR2 FRNRAP. The CDR3 totals 15 residues. V and J are TRBV12-5 and TRBJ2-1, with a weak D call TRBD1 (5 bases). This TCR came from a human donor in good health. The sample was cultured T cells, either the whole culture or a sorted T cell fraction (not recorded which). The CDR3 sequence is CASGMGLLTYNEQFF. The DNA of the CDR3 is TGTGCTAGTGGTATGGGGCTGTTAACCTACAATGAGCAGTTCTTC. Combining the CDR3 with reference TRBV12-5 and TRBJ2-1 gives the whole variable domain DARVTQTPRHKVTEMGQEVTMRCQPILGHNTVFWYRQTMMQGLELLAYFRNRAPLDDSGMPKDRFSAEMPDATLATLKIQPSEPRDSAVYFCASGMGLLTYNEQFFGPGTRLTVL.